The clone carrying this T cell receptor (beta chain) was seen ten or more times. Antigen specificity is unknown. CDR1 is MNHNS and CDR2 is SASEGT in the germline V gene. The CDR3 loop spans 16 amino acids. The junction had 4 bases not matched to a gene; V was cut back by 4 bases and J by 0 bases. This specimen comes from a study of response to subunit inactivated influenza vaccine. Study-level points and caveats: Each seasonal flu vaccination may recruit only limited new T cells, authors suggested.

MiXCR was run by TCRdb on the RT-PCR reads, yielding one entry per CDR3 protein. Among more than 600,000 distinct CDR3 sequences listed, under 20% were seen once. Material: PBMCs from blood, obtained more than 4 days after vaccination. The chain joins TRBV6-1 to TRBJ2-3; the match to TRBD2 covers 10 bases. The sequence was obtained from a man aged 45-60 years who received an inactivated influenza vaccine. In DNA, the CDR3 is TGTGCCAGCAGTGTGGGACTAGCGTACAGCACAGATACGCAGTATTTT. It is translated as CASSVGLAYSTDTQYF.